This T cell receptor (beta chain) came from a study of T-cell reconstitution after alpha-beta-depleted transplantation in children. The study, taken as a whole, reports: Where some patients showed high TCRbeta diversity at day 60, it came from recipient T cells and thymic progenitors that had survived. Reportedly, roughly two months post-transplant, alpha-beta T cells arose from several hundred expanded graft clones. A year post-transplant, T-cell counts and diversity derived mostly from newly produced T cells.

The V and J ends lost 0 bases and 8 bases respectively, with 9 bases between them. This CDR3 has 13 amino acids. The germline CDR1 and CDR2 sequences are LGHNA and YSLEER. This clonotype was counted only a few times. Its antigen is still unknown. Preparation of the TCRbeta library used unique molecular identifiers. TCRdb called the PCR reads again in MiXCR, with one record for every CDR3 protein. The sample includes about 250,000 distinct CDR3 sequences, roughly 25% seen only once; the top ten take 4% to 5.5%. This chain links TRBV4-3 with TRBJ2-3; maybe TRBD2 (6 bases). The input for sequencing was PBMCs, mostly from graft donor cells, taken 360 days after TCRalphabeta/CD19-depleted stem cell transplant. The receptor comes from a female patient aged 2-15 years who had a stem cell transplant for congenital amegakaryocytic thrombocytopenia, so the T cells may come from the graft donor. For the CDR3, the DNA is TGCGCCAGCAGCCAAGAGAACGGGGGTACGCAGTATTTT. It specifies CASSQENGGTQYF.